The rows below give T cell receptor beta chains drawn from one sample of a study of cytomegalovirus exposure and HLA in healthy donors. Generated by immunoSEQ multiplex PCR, the TCRdb table keeps only in-frame clones and is missing some. The sample lists approximately 120,000 clones, around 75% seen once, with under 3.5% in the top ten. The sequencing input was PBMCs. The source is a woman between 45 and 65 years old in good health and CMV-seronegative. Each CDR3 is given with its conserved first and last residue. Fields, in order: V gene, D gene, J gene, clone size, CDR3 protein, CDR3 DNA. A D gene is named only where the DNA matches it firmly. Clone sizes are given selectively: once, few, many, or a class where the clone is expanded.

v_gene: TRBV28
d_gene: TRBD1
j_gene: TRBJ1-2
abundance: once
CDR3aa: CASSSQGVRRGYTF
CDR3nt: TGTGCCAGCAGTTCTCAGGGGGTGAGGCGTGGCTACACCTTC

v_gene: TRBV18
d_gene: TRBD1
j_gene: TRBJ1-6
abundance: -
CDR3aa: CASSPGTGDSPLHF
CDR3nt: TGTGCCAGCTCACCAGGGACAGGGGATTCACCCCTCCACTTT

v_gene: TRBV6-9
d_gene: -
j_gene: TRBJ1-4
abundance: few
CDR3aa: CASITPASGDDNEKLFF
CDR3nt: TGTGCCAGCATTACCCCCGCGAGCGGGGATGATAATGAAAAACTGTTTTTT

v_gene: TRBV30
d_gene: -
j_gene: TRBJ1-1
abundance: -
CDR3aa: CAWSGVGGTEAFF
CDR3nt: TGTGCCTGGAGTGGGGTGGGGGGGACTGAAGCTTTCTTT

v_gene: TRBV7-9
d_gene: -
j_gene: TRBJ1-2
abundance: once
CDR3aa: CSSSLLSNYGYTF
CDR3nt: TGTTCCAGCAGCTTACTCTCTAACTATGGCTACACCTTC

v_gene: TRBV4-1
d_gene: -
j_gene: TRBJ2-1
abundance: -
CDR3aa: CASSQDVGANNNEQFF
CDR3nt: TGCGCCAGCAGCCAAGATGTGGGGGCAAATAACAATGAGCAGTTCTTC

v_gene: TRBV19
d_gene: TRBD1
j_gene: TRBJ2-7
abundance: -
CDR3aa: CASTPGTGVYEQYF
CDR3nt: TGTGCCAGTACCCCCGGGACAGGGGTCTACGAGCAGTACTTC

v_gene: TRBV30
d_gene: -
j_gene: TRBJ2-7
abundance: few
CDR3aa: CAWSVEHFGAEQYF
CDR3nt: TGTGCCTGGAGTGTCGAGCACTTTGGTGCAGAGCAGTACTTC

v_gene: TRBV19
d_gene: -
j_gene: TRBJ1-4
abundance: -
CDR3aa: CASTFAQGSGKLFF
CDR3nt: TGTGCCAGTACGTTCGCTCAGGGGAGTGGAAAACTGTTTTTT

v_gene: TRBV6-5
d_gene: -
j_gene: TRBJ1-3
abundance: -
CDR3aa: CASSYGSGTGNTIYF
CDR3nt: TGTGCCAGCAGTTACGGATCAGGGACTGGAAACACCATATATTTT

v_gene: TRBV7-8
d_gene: -
j_gene: TRBJ2-1
abundance: -
CDR3aa: CASSLAESVNEQFF
CDR3nt: TGTGCCAGCAGCCTGGCCGAGAGCGTCAATGAGCAGTTCTTC

v_gene: TRBV4-1
d_gene: TRBD1
j_gene: TRBJ2-2
abundance: -
CDR3aa: CASSTARGRGELFF
CDR3nt: TGCGCCAGCAGCACTGCCAGGGGGCGCGGGGAGCTGTTTTTT

v_gene: TRBV6-1
d_gene: -
j_gene: TRBJ1-1
abundance: -
CDR3aa: CASSLNGNAEAFF
CDR3nt: TGTGCCAGCAGTTTGAACGGGAACGCTGAAGCTTTCTTT

v_gene: TRBV6-1
d_gene: -
j_gene: TRBJ2-1
abundance: once
CDR3aa: CASSEDSQGEQFF
CDR3nt: TGTGCCAGCAGTGAAGACTCACAGGGTGAGCAGTTCTTC

v_gene: TRBV7-9
d_gene: -
j_gene: TRBJ1-6
abundance: -
CDR3aa: CSSSLSRMGGIVSPLHF
CDR3nt: TGTTCCAGCAGCTTATCCAGGATGGGGGGAATTGTCTCACCCCTCCACTTT

v_gene: TRBV7-9
d_gene: -
j_gene: TRBJ1-5
abundance: -
CDR3aa: CSSSYSSNQPQHF
CDR3nt: TGTTCCAGCAGCTACAGTAGCAATCAGCCCCAGCATTTT

v_gene: TRBV28
d_gene: -
j_gene: TRBJ1-1
abundance: -
CDR3aa: CASSRGGGPGAFF
CDR3nt: TGTGCCAGCAGTCGCGGAGGAGGCCCGGGGGCTTTCTTT

v_gene: TRBV30
d_gene: TRBD2
j_gene: TRBJ2-1
abundance: -
CDR3aa: CAWSPPTPLAAYNEQFF
CDR3nt: TGTGCCTGGAGTCCACCCACACCGCTAGCGGCATACAATGAGCAGTTCTTC

v_gene: TRBV28
d_gene: -
j_gene: TRBJ2-2
abundance: -
CDR3aa: CASSTPTTGNTGELFF
CDR3nt: TGTGCCAGCAGTACACCGACGACAGGGAACACCGGGGAGCTGTTTTTT

v_gene: TRBV7-9
d_gene: -
j_gene: TRBJ1-4
abundance: few
CDR3aa: CASSAHTNNEKLFF
CDR3nt: TGTGCCAGCAGCGCCCATACTAATAATGAAAAACTGTTTTTT

v_gene: TRBV4-3
d_gene: -
j_gene: TRBJ2-7
abundance: -
CDR3aa: CASSRDSSSYEQYF
CDR3nt: TGCGCCAGCAGCCGCGACAGTAGCTCCTACGAGCAGTACTTC

v_gene: TRBV11-2
d_gene: TRBD1
j_gene: TRBJ1-2
abundance: -
CDR3aa: CASSFGQGGYTF
CDR3nt: TGTGCCAGCAGCTTTGGACAGGGTGGCTACACCTTC

v_gene: TRBV30
d_gene: -
j_gene: TRBJ1-2
abundance: once
CDR3aa: CAWSREAVVYTF
CDR3nt: TGTGCCTGGAGTCGAGAGGCGGTTGTCTACACCTTC

v_gene: TRBV25-1
d_gene: -
j_gene: TRBJ2-3
abundance: few
CDR3aa: CASSERTDTQYF
CDR3nt: TGTGCCAGCAGTGAACGGACAGATACGCAGTATTTT

v_gene: TRBV19
d_gene: TRBD1
j_gene: TRBJ1-4
abundance: -
CDR3aa: CASTPDRTGDPEKLFF
CDR3nt: TGTGCCAGTACCCCCGACCGGACAGGAGATCCTGAAAAACTGTTTTTT

v_gene: TRBV2
d_gene: -
j_gene: TRBJ1-2
abundance: -
CDR3aa: CASHGVSSYGYTF
CDR3nt: TGTGCCAGCCACGGGGTCTCTTCGTATGGCTACACCTTC

v_gene: TRBV28
d_gene: -
j_gene: TRBJ1-2
abundance: -
CDR3aa: CASSVQGYGYTF
CDR3nt: TGTGCCAGCAGTGTGCAGGGATATGGCTACACCTTC

v_gene: TRBV28
d_gene: TRBD1
j_gene: TRBJ2-1
abundance: -
CDR3aa: CASRATGASYNEQFF
CDR3nt: TGTGCCAGCAGAGCTACAGGGGCGTCCTACAATGAGCAGTTCTTC

v_gene: TRBV15
d_gene: TRBD2
j_gene: TRBJ2-3
abundance: -
CDR3aa: CATSSPSGSGTDTQYF
CDR3nt: TGTGCCACCAGCTCCCCTAGCGGGAGCGGCACAGATACGCAGTATTTT

v_gene: TRBV9
d_gene: -
j_gene: TRBJ2-1
abundance: -
CDR3aa: CASSVAYGTYNEQFF
CDR3nt: TGTGCCAGCAGCGTAGCTTACGGGACCTACAATGAGCAGTTCTTC

v_gene: TRBV5-4
d_gene: TRBD2
j_gene: TRBJ2-3
abundance: -
CDR3aa: CASSAAGTRGDTQYF
CDR3nt: TGTGCCAGCAGCGCTGCCGGGACTAGAGGAGATACGCAGTATTTT

v_gene: TRBV18
d_gene: TRBD1
j_gene: TRBJ2-2
abundance: few
CDR3aa: CASSVRTGDTGELFF
CDR3nt: TGTGCCAGCTCTGTAAGGACAGGGGACACCGGGGAGCTGTTTTTT

v_gene: TRBV4-2
d_gene: TRBD2
j_gene: TRBJ2-7
abundance: -
CDR3aa: CASSPLAGGAEQYF
CDR3nt: TGTGCCAGCAGCCCACTAGCGGGAGGAGCCGAGCAGTACTTC

v_gene: TRBV9
d_gene: -
j_gene: TRBJ1-1
abundance: -
CDR3aa: CASSVDLGGREAFF
CDR3nt: TGTGCCAGCAGCGTAGATTTGGGGGGGCGGGAAGCTTTCTTT

v_gene: TRBV9
d_gene: -
j_gene: TRBJ2-1
abundance: -
CDR3aa: CASSADFNEQFF
CDR3nt: TGTGCCAGCAGTGCGGACTTCAATGAGCAGTTCTTC

v_gene: TRBV4-1
d_gene: -
j_gene: TRBJ2-3
abundance: few
CDR3aa: CASSQSGTSTDTQYF
CDR3nt: TGCGCCAGCAGCCAGAGCGGAACTAGCACAGATACGCAGTATTTT

v_gene: TRBV29-1
d_gene: TRBD1
j_gene: TRBJ2-3
abundance: few
CDR3aa: CSGGPDRFTDTQYF
CDR3nt: TGCAGCGGTGGCCCGGACAGGTTTACAGATACGCAGTATTTT

v_gene: TRBV9
d_gene: -
j_gene: TRBJ2-7
abundance: -
CDR3aa: CASSVAPTYEQYF
CDR3nt: TGTGCCAGCAGCGTAGCCCCCACCTACGAGCAGTACTTC

v_gene: TRBV20-1
d_gene: -
j_gene: TRBJ2-7
abundance: -
CDR3aa: CSAAQGDEQYF
CDR3nt: TGCAGTGCTGCACAGGGTGACGAGCAGTACTTC

v_gene: TRBV27
d_gene: -
j_gene: TRBJ2-5
abundance: few
CDR3aa: CASSLTGTRVLQETQYF
CDR3nt: TGTGCCAGCAGTTTAACCGGGACTCGTGTTCTTCAAGAGACCCAGTACTTC

v_gene: TRBV28
d_gene: TRBD1
j_gene: TRBJ1-1
abundance: -
CDR3aa: CASSLGRGYRTEAFF
CDR3nt: TGTGCCAGCAGTTTGGGCAGGGGGTATCGCACTGAAGCTTTCTTT